Following are 4 T cell receptor beta chains from one sample sequenced in a study of T-cell reconstitution after alpha-beta-depleted transplantation in children. Unique molecular identifiers were used to barcode this TCRbeta library. TCRdb re-called the PCR reads with MiXCR, one entry per CDR3 protein. The sample has around 450,000 distinct CDR3 sequences; over 40% are singletons. The sequencing here drew on PBMCs, taken before TCRalphabeta/CD19-depleted stem cell transplant. These receptors all come from a girl aged 2-10 years with aplastic anemia, due to receive a stem cell transplant.

On this clonotype itself: The junction departs from germline at one end; a sequencing error may be responsible. The V and J genes are TRBV20-1 and TRBJ2-7; 7 nucleotides line up with TRBD1. The CDR3 runs 12 residues. The germline V gene encodes CDR1 DFQATT and CDR2 SNEGSKA (reference sequence). This CDR3 reads CSTRDSSHEQYF. The CDR3 nucleotides are TGCAGCACCAGGGACAGCTCCCACGAGCAGTACTTC.

The table lists this clonotype with many counts. The chain recombines TRBV29-1 with TRBJ2-1; perhaps TRBD1 as D (6 bases). V was clipped by 7 bases and J by 4 bases, with 14 bases between them. Germline assignment: CDR1 SQVTM and CDR2 ANQGSEA. This CDR3 contains 13 residues. The CDR3 spells CSGRAGDYNEQFF. CDR3 bases: TGCAGCGGGCGGGCAGGGGATTACAATGAGCAGTTCTTC.

This clonotype was detected a few times. A read error may account for a junction end that differs from germline. This sequence joins TRBV4-1 and TRBJ2-3; D unresolved. Germline V gene data show CDR1 as MGHRA and CDR2 as YSYEKL. CDR3 size: 14 residues. CDR3 nucleotides: TGCCCCAGCAGCCAAGCAGTCTTCACAGATACGCAGTATTTT. As protein: CPSSQAVFTDTQYF.

In its sample, this clonotype was seen many times. The chain has TRBV15 and TRBJ2-4; 8 bases line up with TRBD2. This CDR3 spans 17 amino acids. With 5 bases clipped from V and 8 bases from J, the junction kept 17 bases outside the gene matches. The germline V gene encodes CDR1 LNHNV and CDR2 YYDKDF (reference sequence). DNA for the CDR3: TGTGCCACCAGCCCTACCCGGACTAGCTCCGAAGCTGACATTCAGTACTTC. Translation gives CATSPTRTSSEADIQYF.